The rows below give T cell receptor beta chains drawn from one sample of a study of blood T cell repertoires in COVID-19. TCRdb keeps only in-frame clones here, not all; method: immunoSEQ multiplex PCR. The profile shows 190,000 or so clones, around 90% of them singletons. Sequencing was done on a sample of peripheral blood. These TCRs come from a middle-aged man with acute or convalescent COVID-19. The CDR3 runs from the conserved cysteine through the conserved F or W. D genes are given only for firm matches. Clone size is stated in some rows and not others, as once, few, many or a class when expanded.

DNA	CDR3	V	size	J	D
TGTGCCAGCAGCACCTGGGACAGTAAAGCTTTCTTT	CASSTWDSKAFF	TRBV7-9	NA	TRBJ1-1	TRBD1
TGTGCCAGCGCTACAGGTCTCTCTGGAAACACCATATATTTT	CASATGLSGNTIYF	TRBV7-2	few	TRBJ1-3	NA
TGTGCCAGCAGTTACGGTAGTAGCACCGGGGAGCTGTTTTTT	CASSYGSSTGELFF	TRBV6-2/TRBV6-3	NA	TRBJ2-2	NA
TGTGCCAGCAGTGATGGACAATTCACAGATACGCAGTATTTT	CASSDGQFTDTQYF	TRBV6-1	few	TRBJ2-3	NA
TGTGCCAGTAGTATAGGAGTGAACACTGAAGCTTTCTTT	CASSIGVNTEAFF	TRBV19	NA	TRBJ1-1	NA
TGTGCCAGCAGCAGGGACAGGGGCGGGTACGAGCAGTACTTC	CASSRDRGGYEQYF	TRBV5-4	NA	TRBJ2-7	TRBD1
TGTGCCAGCAGCTTTCCTACGGGGGGCAGCTCTGGAAACACCATATATTTT	CASSFPTGGSSGNTIYF	TRBV5-6	once	TRBJ1-3	NA
TGTGCCAGCAGGACAGCCGAGTTTAACTATGGCTACACCTTC	CASRTAEFNYGYTF	TRBV28	NA	TRBJ1-2	NA
TGTGCCAGCAGCCCGACTAGCGGGGGGCCGAGGGACTACAATGAGCAGTTCTTC	CASSPTSGGPRDYNEQFF	TRBV7-8	NA	TRBJ2-1	TRBD2
TGTGCCAGTAGTATGCAGGTCGTTACTGAAGCTTTCTTT	CASSMQVVTEAFF	TRBV19	NA	TRBJ1-1	NA
TGTGCCAGCAGCAAGCGGGGAGGGGCGACTAGCACAGATACGCAGTATTTT	CASSKRGGATSTDTQYF	TRBV21-1	NA	TRBJ2-3	NA
TGTGCCAGCAGCAGGCAACAGGGGCGAAATCAGCCCCAGCATTTT	CASSRQQGRNQPQHF	TRBV5-5	NA	TRBJ1-5	TRBD1
TGTGCCAGCAGTTACGGAGGGGGGGGCCTAAACACCATATATTTT	CASSYGGGGLNTIYF	TRBV6-5	NA	TRBJ1-3	NA
TGCGCCAGCAGCCAAGAGCGTACCTACGAGCAGTACTTC	CASSQERTYEQYF	TRBV4-3	once	TRBJ2-7	NA
TGCGCCAGCAGCTTAGGTCTAGGGGTAGGCACTGAAGCTTTCTTT	CASSLGLGVGTEAFF	TRBV5-1	NA	TRBJ1-1	NA
TGTGCCACCAGATCCAGTACAGGCTACGAGCAGTACTTC	CATRSSTGYEQYF	TRBV6-5	NA	TRBJ2-7	NA
TGTGCCAGCAGGAGGGCGGGGAGCACAGATACGCAGTATTTT	CASRRAGSTDTQYF	TRBV2	NA	TRBJ2-3	NA
TGTGCCAGCAGCTCGGACAGGGGATCCTACGAGCAGTACTTC	CASSSDRGSYEQYF	TRBV11-2	NA	TRBJ2-7	TRBD1
TGTGCCAGCAGCCAAGGACTAGCGGGGTTGGGGGATACGCAGTATTTT	CASSQGLAGLGDTQYF	TRBV7-2	NA	TRBJ2-3	TRBD2
TGTGCCAGCAGTTTTGGGACAGGGCTATACGAGCAGTACTTC	CASSFGTGLYEQYF	TRBV27	NA	TRBJ2-7	TRBD1
TGTGCCAGCTCACCACAGACTAGCGGGGGGGTGAATGAGCAGTTCTTC	CASSPQTSGGVNEQFF	TRBV18	NA	TRBJ2-1	TRBD2
TGTGCCAGCAGCTCAGGGATAGCCGGGGAGCTGTTTTTT	CASSSGIAGELFF	TRBV6-4	NA	TRBJ2-2	NA
TGTGCCACCTCTGGGGCGGAGACCCAGTACTTC	CATSGAETQYF	TRBV19	NA	TRBJ2-5	NA
TGTGCCAGCAGCCTGACTAGCATACATACGCAGTATTTT	CASSLTSIHTQYF	TRBV7-9	NA	TRBJ2-3	TRBD2
TGTGCCAGCAGTGAAACCACGGGGGGACAGGGCCCTCTGTCCTACGAGCAGTACTTC	CASSETTGGQGPLSYEQYF	TRBV2	NA	TRBJ2-7	TRBD1
TGCGCCAGCAGCTTGGACCAGGATGAAAAACTGTTTTTT	CASSLDQDEKLFF	TRBV5-1	NA	TRBJ1-4	NA
TGTGCCAGCAGTTTCGTTGATGAGCAGTTCTTC	CASSFVDEQFF	TRBV12-3/TRBV12-4	NA	TRBJ2-1	NA
TGTGCCAGCTCCGCGGGACAGGGTTACGAGCAGTACTTC	CASSAGQGYEQYF	TRBV18	NA	TRBJ2-7	TRBD1
TGTGCCAGCAGCAAATTAAAGGGGAACTCTGGAAACACCATATATTTT	CASSKLKGNSGNTIYF	TRBV21-1	NA	TRBJ1-3	NA
TGTGCCAGCAGTGCAGCGGGACAGGGGGATGGCTACACCTTC	CASSAAGQGDGYTF	TRBV6-1	NA	TRBJ1-2	TRBD1
TGTGCTAGTGGTTTGGTAGCCGATGAGCAGTTCTTC	CASGLVADEQFF	TRBV12-5	NA	TRBJ2-1	NA
TGTGCCAGCTCAATCATCCGGCCGGAGTTCGGTCAGCCCCAGCATTTT	CASSIIRPEFGQPQHF	TRBV27	NA	TRBJ1-5	NA
TGCGCCAGCAGCTCCATTCCCGGGACAGGGCCCACCGGGGAGCTGTTTTTT	CASSSIPGTGPTGELFF	TRBV5-1	NA	TRBJ2-2	TRBD1
TGCGCCAGCAGCCAAGAAGGCAGGGTGGTGGAGACCCAGTACTTC	CASSQEGRVVETQYF	TRBV4-1	NA	TRBJ2-5	NA
TGTGCCAGCAGCTTAGTTAAGGGGCGCGCCCCTCCAATGAACACTGAAGCTTTCTTT	CASSLVKGRAPPMNTEAFF	TRBV7-2	NA	TRBJ1-1	NA
TGTGCCAGCAGTCGCCTTGTAGCGGAGCACACAGATACGCAGTATTTT	CASSRLVAEHTDTQYF	TRBV6-6	NA	TRBJ2-3	NA
TGCGCCAGCAGCCCAGGGACAGCTAGCACAGATACGCAGTATTTT	CASSPGTASTDTQYF	TRBV4-1	NA	TRBJ2-3	TRBD1
TGTGCCAGCAGTGGGGACAACTACGAGCAGTACTTC	CASSGDNYEQYF	TRBV2	NA	TRBJ2-7	NA
TGTGCCAGCAGCTTAAGACATATCGGGGAGCTGTTTTTT	CASSLRHIGELFF	TRBV7-9	few	TRBJ2-2	NA
TGTGCCACCTTCGGGACTCCTAAAGAGACCCAGTACTTC	CATFGTPKETQYF	TRBV5-4	NA	TRBJ2-5	NA
TGTGCCTGGAGTTATGACGGACAACTCTACAATGAGCAGTTCTTC	CAWSYDGQLYNEQFF	TRBV30	NA	TRBJ2-1	NA
TGTGCCAGCAGTCCCGGGACTAGCGACACCGGGGAGCTGTTTTTT	CASSPGTSDTGELFF	TRBV3-1/TRBV3-2	NA	TRBJ2-2	TRBD2
NA	CASSFRARGEQFF	TRBV5-5	once	TRBJ2-1	NA
TGTGCCAGCAGTTGGGGGAGGGGTGGAGAAAAACTGTTTTTT	CASSWGRGGEKLFF	TRBV27	once	TRBJ1-4	NA
TGTGCCAGCGCTATCCAGACGGCGGAAGGCTACACCTTC	CASAIQTAEGYTF	TRBV7-9	NA	TRBJ1-2	NA
TGTGCCAGCAGCCAAGAGGTCAGGGTTCCGTTGACTGAAGCTTTCTTT	CASSQEVRVPLTEAFF	TRBV4-2	NA	TRBJ1-1	NA